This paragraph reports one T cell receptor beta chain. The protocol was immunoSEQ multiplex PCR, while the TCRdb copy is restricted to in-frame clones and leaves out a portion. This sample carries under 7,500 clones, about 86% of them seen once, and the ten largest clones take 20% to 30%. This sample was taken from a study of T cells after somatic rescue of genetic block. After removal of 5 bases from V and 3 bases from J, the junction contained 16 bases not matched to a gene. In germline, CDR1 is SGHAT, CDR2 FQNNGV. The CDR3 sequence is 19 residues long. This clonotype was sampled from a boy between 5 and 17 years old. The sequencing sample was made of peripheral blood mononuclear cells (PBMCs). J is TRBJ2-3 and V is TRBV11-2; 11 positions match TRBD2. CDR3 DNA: TGTGCCAGCAGCCCGCGCGGGGCCCCTACTAGCGGGAGAACAGATACGCAGTATTTT. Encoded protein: CASSPRGAPTSGRTDTQYF.